The rows below give T cell receptor beta chains drawn from one sample of a study of T-cell reconstitution after alpha-beta-depleted transplantation in children. From the PCR reads, TCRdb called clonotypes with MiXCR, one entry per CDR3 protein. Of some 600,000 distinct CDR3 sequences in the sample, 13% were seen once. The source was PBMCs, mostly from graft donor cells, collected 360 days after TCRalphabeta/CD19-depleted stem cell transplant. The receptors come from a male patient under 18 who had a stem cell transplant for acute myeloid leukemia, so the T cells may come from the graft donor. CDR3s include the opening cysteine and the closing phenylalanine or tryptophan. The D gene is left open where the match is weak. Some rows mark clone size as missing; the rest say once, few, many or name a class of expanded clone.

.	TRBV5-1	TRBJ2-7	14	.	TGCGCCAGCAGCTTGTTAGGACACGATTACGAGCAGTACTTC	CASSLLGHDYEQYF
many	TRBV5-1	TRBJ2-1	15	TRBD2	TGCGCCAGCAGCTCGTTAGCGGGAAAGGGAGGTGAGCAGTTCTTC	CASSSLAGKGGEQFF
.	TRBV4-3	TRBJ2-7	13	TRBD2	TGCGCCAGCAGCCAAGATCCTAGCGGGGGGCAGTACTTC	CASSQDPSGGQYF
.	TRBV4-3	TRBJ2-7	14	.	TGCGCCAGCAGCCAAGGGGGAGACCCCTACGAGCAGTACTTC	CASSQGGDPYEQYF
few	TRBV3-1	TRBJ2-7	12	.	TGTGCCAGCACCGCCGGGTTTGACGAGCAGTACTTC	CASTAGFDEQYF
.	TRBV5-5	TRBJ2-7	15	.	TGTGCCAGCAGCTTGGGAGTAGCGGTGGGCTACGAGCAGTACTTC	CASSLGVAVGYEQYF
few	TRBV21-1	TRBJ2-5	19	.	TGTGCCAGCAGCAAAGGGTTAGGGGTGGGGACAGGGGAGGAAGAGACCCAGTACTTC	CASSKGLGVGTGEEETQYF
many	TRBV29-1	TRBJ2-7	15	TRBD2	TGCAGCGTCGTTAGGCGGGGACTAGCGGCACCGGAGCAGTACTTC	CSVVRRGLAAPEQYF
few	TRBV18	TRBJ1-4	16	.	TGTGCCAGCTCACCACGGCTAGGACACCCCGGCGAAAAACTGTTTTTT	CASSPRLGHPGEKLFF
many	TRBV4-3	TRBJ2-7	15	TRBD2	TGCGCCAGCAGCCCGACTAGCGGGATAACCTACGAGCAGTACTTC	CASSPTSGITYEQYF
.	TRBV20-1	TRBJ2-1	15	TRBD2	TGCAGTGCCCCTCACCCCGGGACTAGCTTACGTGAGCAGTCCTTC	CSAPHPGTSLREQSF
few	TRBV9	TRBJ2-1	14	TRBD2	TGTGCCAGCAGGGCCGGACTAGCGGGAAATGAGCAGTTCTTC	CASRAGLAGNEQFF
.	TRBV20-1	TRBJ2-3	15	TRBD2	TGCAGTGCTAGAGATGGGACTAGCGGGAGCGATACGCAGTATTTT	CSARDGTSGSDTQYF
.	TRBV20-1	TRBJ2-5	11	.	TGCAGTGCTGGCGTGCTAGAGACCCAGTACTTC	CSAGVLETQYF
many	TRBV29-1	TRBJ2-1	11	.	TGCAGCGTTGTTACTATGGGTGAGCAGTTCTTC	CSVVTMGEQFF
few	TRBV28	TRBJ2-1	16	TRBD2	TGTGCCAGCAGTTTATTGGTGGCGGGAGGCAGGCATGAGCAGTTCTTC	CASSLLVAGGRHEQFF
few	TRBV15	TRBJ2-5	18	TRBD2	TGTGCCACCAGCAGAGATATTGGGCCACTAGCGATCCAAGAGACCCAGTACTTC	CATSRDIGPLAIQETQYF
.	TRBV2	TRBJ2-3	16	TRBD1	TGTGCCAGCAGCTACGGACAGGGGCTGGGGTCAGATACGCAGTATTTT	CASSYGQGLGSDTQYF
few	TRBV5-1	TRBJ1-2	13	.	TGCGCCAGCAGCCCCATTTTGGGTCATGGCTACACCTTC	CASSPILGHGYTF
few	TRBV28	TRBJ2-5	13	.	TGTGCCAGCAGCAGTCAAGGGGGGGGGACCCAGTACTTC	CASSSQGGGTQYF
few	TRBV12-3/TRBV12-4	TRBJ2-5	15	TRBD1	TGTGCCAGCAGTTCCAAGGGGACAGGGCTAGAGACCCAGTACTTC	CASSSKGTGLETQYF
.	TRBV14	TRBJ2-1	16	.	TGTGCCAGCAGCCAAGCTGAGCGCATCCCCTACAATGAGCAGTTCTTC	CASSQAERIPYNEQFF
few	TRBV6-5	TRBJ2-1	19	TRBD2	TGTGCCAGCAGTTACATAGTAGGGGCTAGCGGGAGTTACAACAATGAGCAGTTCTTC	CASSYIVGASGSYNNEQFF
many	TRBV28	TRBJ2-7	15	.	TGTGCCAGCAGTTTGGATCCTGGACAGACCTACGAGCAGTACTTC	CASSLDPGQTYEQYF
.	TRBV29-1	TRBJ2-2	12	.	TGCAGCGTTGAGTTTTTCACCGGGGAGCTGTTTTTT	CSVEFFTGELFF
.	TRBV27	TRBJ2-7	14	.	TGTGCCAGCAGTTCACCTCGGAATCTTTGGGAGCAGTACTTC	CASSSPRNLWEQYF
few	TRBV4-3	TRBJ2-3	14	.	TGCGCCAGCAGCCCAGACCCAAGCACAGATACGCAGTATTTT	CASSPDPSTDTQYF
many	TRBV28	TRBJ2-4	15	.	TGTGCCAGCAGTTTACTGGGATCTGGCAAAAACATTCAGTACTTC	CASSLLGSGKNIQYF
.	TRBV3-1	TRBJ2-1	17	TRBD2	TGTGCCAGCAGCCAAGATGTCAGGACTAGAGGCCACAATGAGCAGTTCTTC	CASSQDVRTRGHNEQFF
few	TRBV7-8	TRBJ1-4	12	.	TGTGCCAGCAGCTTGTTTGGTGAAAAACTGTTTTTT	CASSLFGEKLFF
many	TRBV7-8	TRBJ2-3	16	TRBD2	TGTGCCAGCAGCTTAACGCGTCGGGGGGGCACAGATACGCAGTATTTT	CASSLTRRGGTDTQYF
many	TRBV6-2/TRBV6-3	TRBJ2-7	12	TRBD1	TGTGCCAGCAGTTGGACAGGGCGCGAGCAGTACTTC	CASSWTGREQYF
.	TRBV7-2	TRBJ2-3	13	.	TGTGCCAGCAGCTTGGATCCGGGACTCCAGCAGTATTTT	CASSLDPGLQQYF
.	TRBV7-9	TRBJ1-1	12	.	TGTGCCAGCAGCAGGCGGTGGACTGAAGCTTTCTTT	CASSRRWTEAFF
many	TRBV28	TRBJ2-4	14	.	TGTGCCAGCTCAAAGTTGGTAGCCAAAAACATTCAGTACTTC	CASSKLVAKNIQYF
few	TRBV30	TRBJ2-1	14	.	TGTGCCTCCCACAGACCCCGCTCCTACAATGAGCAGTTCTTC	CASHRPRSYNEQFF
.	TRBV28	TRBJ2-7	15	TRBD1	TGTGCCAGCAGCGACTCACAGGGGGCGCGGGCCGAGCAGTACTTC	CASSDSQGARAEQYF
many	TRBV7-7	TRBJ2-1	16	.	TGTGCTAGCAGCTTAACCCTTAGGACCCCCACCAATGAGCAGTTCTTC	CASSLTLRTPTNEQFF
medium-sized	TRBV18	TRBJ2-7	14	TRBD2	TGTGCCAGTTCCGTAGCGGGAGACCACTACGAGCAGTACTTC	CASSVAGDHYEQYF
many	TRBV29-1	TRBJ2-1	17	TRBD2	TGCAGCGTTGAAGCACTAGCGGGAGGGCAATGGAGGAATGAGCAGTTCTTC	CSVEALAGGQWRNEQFF